These 20 T cell receptor beta chains were sequenced from one sample in a study of OX40 agonist ivuxolimab in advanced cancers. Sequencing used immunoSEQ multiplex PCR; TCRdb keeps in-frame clones, though not all of them. The table shows 71,000 or so clones, with about 88% occurring only once. This specimen was CD4+ or CD8+ T cells sorted from blood, taken in a trial of the OX40 agonist ivuxolimab. Receptor source: an adult with an advanced solid tumor such as melanoma, head and neck, liver or kidney cancer.

The gene calls are TRBV5-5 and TRBJ1-3; D gene ambiguous. This CDR3 is 15 amino acids long. V was clipped by 0 bases and J by 0 bases, with 7 bases between them. CDR1 and CDR2 (germline): SGHKS, YYEKEE (reference sequence). Here the CDR3 reads CASSLAPGSGNTIYF. CDR3 DNA: TGTGCCAGCAGCTTGGCTCCAGGCTCTGGAAACACCATATATTTT.

The rearrangement links TRBV4-2 to TRBJ2-4; 7 bases are a match to TRBD2. CDR3 length: 13 residues. Trimming cost V 2 bases and J 9 bases; bases outside gene matches: 4. Germline CDR1 is LGHNA and CDR2 is YNFKEQ. The CDR3 nucleotides read TGTGCCAGCAGCCAAAATTCGGGGGGCATTCAGTACTTC. It specifies CASSQNSGGIQYF.

The chain couples TRBV28 to TRBJ1-2, with D maybe TRBD1 (6 bases). The CDR3 length is 13 residues. The V gene lost 7 bases and the J gene lost 4 bases, with 13 bases spanning the gap. CDR1 MDHEN and CDR2 SYDVKM come from the germline V gene. CDR3: CASIDRPGYGYTF. CDR3 in DNA: TGTGCCAGCATAGACAGGCCCGGCTATGGCTACACCTTC.

V and J are TRBV5-6 and TRBJ1-2, with D perhaps matching TRBD1 (5 bases). Germline-derived CDR1 and CDR2 are SGHDT and YYEEEE. V was cut by 0 bases and J by 3 bases, with 6 bases left in between. The CDR3 length is 13 residues. CDR3 DNA sequence: TGTGCCAGCAGCTTGGTCAGGGACTATGGCTACACCTTC. Amino acid sequence: CASSLVRDYGYTF.

This clone was counted once. The chain joins TRBV7-3 to TRBJ2-1; D remains ambiguous. Germline V gives CDR1 SGHTA, CDR2 FQGTGA. The CDR3 has 13 residues. Trimming cost V 1 base and J 6 bases, with 7 bases left between them. CDR3 nucleotides: TGTGCCAGCAGCTTAATGGGTACCAATGAGCAGTTCTTC. It yields the protein CASSLMGTNEQFF.

The chain is built from TRBV9 and TRBJ1-5; no firm D call. Deletions cut 4 bases from V and 1 base from J, with 18 bases between. Per germline, CDR1 SGDLS and CDR2 YYNGEE. The CDR3 has 17 amino acids. The CDR3 bases are TGTGCCAGCAGCCCCTTTTATCACAGCCAGAGCAATCAGCCCCAGCATTTT. Amino acid sequence: CASSPFYHSQSNQPQHF.

Notes on this clone: At one end the junction does not follow the germline gene, possibly because of a read error. In nucleotides, the CDR3 is TGTGCCAGCAATCAAGGGACAGTCCCCCTCTACTTC. It translates to CASNQGTVPLYF. The chain employs TRBV2 and TRBJ1-2; TRBD1 matches at 7 bases. CDR1 SNHLY and CDR2 FYNNEI come from the germline V gene. The CDR3 extends over 12 amino acids. The full variable domain, rest sourced from reference TRBV2 and TRBJ1-2, is EPEVTQTPSHQVTQMGQEVILRCVPISNHLYFYWYRQILGQKVEFLVSFYNNEISEKSEIFDDQFSVERPDGSNFTLKIRSTKLEDSAMYFCASNQGTVPLYFGSGTRLTVV.

The chain joins TRBV29-1 to TRBJ2-3; the match to TRBD2 covers 7 bases. The germline CDR1 and CDR2 sequences are SQVTM and ANQGSEA. Germline trimming cut 8 bases from V and 1 base from J; bases unmatched to any gene: 9. The CDR3 spans 14 residues. In DNA, the CDR3 is TGCAGCCATCGGGGGGAGGGAGGCACAGATACGCAGTATTTT. Its translation: CSHRGEGGTDTQYF.

There are a few counts of this clone. The chain recombines TRBV11-2 with TRBJ2-5, with TRBD2 matching 7 bases. After removal of 1 base from V and 1 base from J, the junction contained 0 bases not matched to a gene. There are 14 residues in the CDR3. Germline V gene data show CDR1 as SGHAT and CDR2 as FQNNGV. The CDR3 DNA reads as TGTGCCAGCAGCTTAGGGGGGGGCCAAGAGACCCAGTACTTC. This encodes CASSLGGGQETQYF.

The chain has TRBV5-1 and TRBJ2-3; tentatively, D is TRBD2 (6 bases). The germline gives CDR1 SGHRS, CDR2 YFSETQ. The CDR3 has 14 residues. Trimming stripped 3 bases from V and 2 bases from J, with 10 bases between. The DNA of the CDR3 is TGCGCCAGCAGCTCGGCGGGGACCACAGATACGCAGTATTTT. It translates to CASSSAGTTDTQYF.

The chain couples TRBV10-3 to TRBJ2-1; the D gene is possibly TRBD1 (6 bases). The CDR3 is 15 residues long. Trimming removed 7 bases from V and 0 bases from J, with 13 bases in between. Germline V lookup: CDR1 ENHRY, CDR2 SYGVKD. The CDR3: CAIKGEDSSYNEQFF. The CDR3 DNA is TGTGCCATCAAGGGCGAGGACAGCTCCTACAATGAGCAGTTCTTC.

This clone was counted between two and nine times. CDR3 coding DNA: TGTGCCAGCAGCTCCCGGGAATCGGGGACCCACGAGCAGTACTTC. It translates to CASSSRESGTHEQYF. The J gene is TRBJ2-7, the V gene TRBV7-9; the D gene could be TRBD1 or TRBD2 (5 bases each). Germline V gives CDR1 SEHNR, CDR2 FQNEAQ (reference sequence). V lost 4 bases to trimming and J lost 5 bases, with 18 bases between them. This CDR3 is built from 15 residues.

The CDR3 reads CASSLRGVGIQYF. The CDR3 DNA reads as TGTGCCAGCAGTTTAAGGGGGGTGGGCATTCAGTACTTC. The chain employs TRBV27 and TRBJ2-4, with D perhaps assigned TRBD1 or TRBD2 (6 bases each). The germline V gene encodes CDR1 MNHEY and CDR2 SMNVEV (reference sequence). The germline V and J ends were trimmed by 2 bases and 9 bases, with 11 bases remaining between them. CDR3 length: 13 amino acids.

This chain joins TRBV10-3 and TRBJ1-1; TRBD1 might be the D (5 bases). V dropped 2 bases and J dropped 4 bases, with 8 bases sitting between them. CDR3 length: 13 amino acids. Germline V gives CDR1 ENHRY, CDR2 SYGVKD. The CDR3 here is CAISEGAVTEAFF. CDR3 DNA: TGTGCCATCAGTGAGGGGGCGGTCACTGAAGCTTTCTTT.

The rearrangement joins TRBV6-5 to TRBJ2-7; 7 nucleotides align to TRBD1. The CDR3 loop spans 12 amino acids. Per germline, CDR1 MNHEY and CDR2 SVGAGI. After removal of 10 bases from V and 0 bases from J, the junction contained 3 bases not matched to a gene. The CDR3 nucleotides read TGTGCCACCCGACAGGGCTCCTACGAGCAGTACTTC. This codes for CATRQGSYEQYF.

The chain couples TRBV4-2 to TRBJ1-6; 9 bases agree with TRBD1. The CDR3 is 15 residues long. V dropped 2 bases and J dropped 10; count of bases not matched to a gene: 6. Germline V lookup: CDR1 LGHNA, CDR2 YNFKEQ. The CDR3 loop is CASSQKQGAQSPLHF. CDR3 sequence (DNA): TGTGCCAGCAGCCAAAAACAGGGGGCGCAATCACCCCTCCACTTT.

The V call is TRBV2, the J call TRBJ2-2; TRBD2 aligns across 9 bases. V lost 3 bases and J lost 3; bases outside the gene matches: 5. Looked up from germline, CDR1 is SNHLY and CDR2 is FYNNEI. The CDR3 runs 16 residues. CDR3 residues: CASSDIAGVHTGELFF. The CDR3 DNA sequence: TGTGCCAGCAGTGATATAGCGGGAGTGCACACCGGGGAGCTGTTTTTT.

Here the CDR3 reads CASSFTGEGNQPQHF. The CDR3, as DNA: TGTGCCAGCAGTTTCACAGGGGAGGGCAATCAGCCCCAGCATTTT. The V call is TRBV28, the J call TRBJ1-5; 7 bases are a match to TRBD1. Germline V gene lookup returns CDR1 MDHEN and CDR2 SYDVKM. J was trimmed by 2 bases and V by 3 bases; bases with no gene match: 4. The CDR3 totals 15 residues.

This chain connects TRBV7-9 to TRBJ2-4; D gene ambiguous. Germline CDR1 is SEHNR and CDR2 is FQNEAQ (reference sequence). The CDR3 extends over 14 amino acids. V dropped 1 base and J dropped 11 bases, with 15 bases sitting between them. The CDR3 protein is CASSLGPVTPVQYF. For the CDR3, the DNA is TGTGCCAGCAGCTTAGGGCCAGTCACCCCGGTTCAGTACTTC. The full variable domain, rest sourced from reference TRBV7-9 and TRBJ2-4, is DTGVSQNPRHKITKRGQNVTFRCDPISEHNRLYWYRQTLGQGPEFLTYFQNEAQLEKSRLLSDRFSAERPKGSFSTLEIQRTEQGDSAMYLCASSLGPVTPVQYFGAGTRLSVL.

The genes are TRBV28 and TRBJ2-3, with D unresolved. The CDR3 covers 15 residues. Germline lookup yields CDR1 MDHEN and CDR2 SYDVKM. V was trimmed by 5 bases and J by 0 bases, leaving 12 bases between them. CDR3 protein: CASSPGHSSTDTQYF. CDR3 nucleotide sequence: TGTGCCAGCAGTCCTGGGCATTCTAGCACAGATACGCAGTATTTT.